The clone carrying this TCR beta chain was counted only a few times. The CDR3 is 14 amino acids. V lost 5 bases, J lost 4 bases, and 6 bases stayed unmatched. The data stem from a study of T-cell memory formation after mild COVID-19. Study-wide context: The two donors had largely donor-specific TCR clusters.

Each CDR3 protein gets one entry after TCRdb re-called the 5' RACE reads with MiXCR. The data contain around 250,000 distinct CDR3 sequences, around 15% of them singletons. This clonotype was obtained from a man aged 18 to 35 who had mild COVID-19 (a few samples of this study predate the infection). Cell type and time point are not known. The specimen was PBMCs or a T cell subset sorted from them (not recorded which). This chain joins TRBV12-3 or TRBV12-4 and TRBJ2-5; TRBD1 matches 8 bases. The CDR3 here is CASSGQGGGETQYF. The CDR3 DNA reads TGTGCCAGCAGTGGACAGGGAGGCGGAGAGACCCAGTACTTC.